This T cell receptor beta chain was sequenced in a study of response to subunit inactivated influenza vaccine. Study-level points and caveats: Authors suggested that a seasonal influenza vaccination recruits few new T cells each time.

V lost 3 bases and J lost 4; bases outside the gene matches: 13. The CDR3 contains 19 residues. In germline, CDR1 is SGHVS, CDR2 FNYEAQ. This clonotype occurred many times. The antigen remains undetermined. TCRdb itself ran the RT-PCR reads through MiXCR, one entry per CDR3 protein. Of 500,000 or so distinct CDR3 sequences in the sample, 11% were seen once. The TCR originated in a man in his fifties or sixties who received an inactivated influenza vaccine. V is TRBV7-6 and J is TRBJ2-1, with 12 bases that match TRBD2. Material: PBMCs from blood, obtained around seven weeks after vaccination. The CDR3 nucleotides are TGTGCCAGCAGCTTGGCCCCTAGCGGGAGGGTCAAGGGATACAATGAGCAGTTCTTC. Its protein product is CASSLAPSGRVKGYNEQFF.